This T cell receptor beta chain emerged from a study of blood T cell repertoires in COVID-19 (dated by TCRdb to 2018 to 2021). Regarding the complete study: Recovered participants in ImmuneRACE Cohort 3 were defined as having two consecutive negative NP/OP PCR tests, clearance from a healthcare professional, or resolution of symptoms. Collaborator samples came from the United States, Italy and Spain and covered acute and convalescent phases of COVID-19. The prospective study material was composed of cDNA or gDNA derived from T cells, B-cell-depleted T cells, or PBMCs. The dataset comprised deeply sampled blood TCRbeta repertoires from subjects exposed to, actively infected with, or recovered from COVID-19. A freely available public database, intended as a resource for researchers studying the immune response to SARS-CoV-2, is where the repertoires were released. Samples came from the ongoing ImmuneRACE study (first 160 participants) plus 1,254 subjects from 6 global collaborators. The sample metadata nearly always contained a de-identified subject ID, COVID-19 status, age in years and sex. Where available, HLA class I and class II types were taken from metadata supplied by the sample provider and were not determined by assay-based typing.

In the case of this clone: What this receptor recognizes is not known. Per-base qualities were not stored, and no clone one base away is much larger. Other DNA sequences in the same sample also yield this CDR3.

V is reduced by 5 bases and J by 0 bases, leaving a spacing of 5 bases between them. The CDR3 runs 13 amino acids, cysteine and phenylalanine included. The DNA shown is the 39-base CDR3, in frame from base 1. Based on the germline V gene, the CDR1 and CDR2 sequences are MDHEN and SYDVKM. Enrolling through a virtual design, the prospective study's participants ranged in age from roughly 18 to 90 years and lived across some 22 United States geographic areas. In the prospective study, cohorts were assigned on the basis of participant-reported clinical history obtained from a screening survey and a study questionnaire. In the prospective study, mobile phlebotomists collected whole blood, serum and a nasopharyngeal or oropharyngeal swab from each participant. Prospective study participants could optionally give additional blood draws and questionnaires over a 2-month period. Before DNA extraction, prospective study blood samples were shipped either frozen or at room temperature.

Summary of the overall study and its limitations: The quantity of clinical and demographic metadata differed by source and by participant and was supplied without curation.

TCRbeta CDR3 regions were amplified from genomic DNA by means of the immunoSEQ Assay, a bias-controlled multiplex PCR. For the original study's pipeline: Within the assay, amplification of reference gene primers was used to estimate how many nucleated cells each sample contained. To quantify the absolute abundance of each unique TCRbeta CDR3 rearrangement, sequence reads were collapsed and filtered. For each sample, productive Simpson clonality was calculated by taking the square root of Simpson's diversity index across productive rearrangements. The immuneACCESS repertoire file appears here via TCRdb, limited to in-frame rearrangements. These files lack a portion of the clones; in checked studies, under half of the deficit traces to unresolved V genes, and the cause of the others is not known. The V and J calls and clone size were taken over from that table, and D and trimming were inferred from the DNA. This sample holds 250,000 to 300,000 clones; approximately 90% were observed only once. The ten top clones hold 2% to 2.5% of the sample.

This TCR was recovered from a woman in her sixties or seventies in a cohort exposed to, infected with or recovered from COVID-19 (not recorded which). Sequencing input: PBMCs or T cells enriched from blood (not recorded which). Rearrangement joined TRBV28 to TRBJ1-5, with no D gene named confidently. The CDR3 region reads CASSRDSNQPQHF. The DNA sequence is TGTGCCAGCAGTCGAGATAGCAATCAGCCCCAGCATTTT.